This T cell receptor beta chain was identified during a study of blood T cells in healthy people across ages. The V and J ends lost 9 bases and 3 bases respectively, with 21 bases between them. The germline V gene has CDR1 MNHEY and CDR2 SVGEGT. The CDR3 spans 16 residues. Study-wide results and caveats: It was held that diversity estimates obtained from one million T cells represented underestimates.

The second PCR ran about 6 to 11 cycles with a sample-barcoded 5' primer and J-beta primers. Each cDNA molecule was tagged by a template-switch adaptor that had 12 random nucleotides. TCRdb re-derived calls from the 5' RACE reads in MiXCR, one entry per CDR3 protein. The repertoire holds 850,000 to 1,300,000 distinct CDR3 sequences, with 45% as singletons. This clonotype was seen only a few times. Its specificity is not known. Collection of roughly 9.6 milliliters of peripheral blood was performed for each donor. The TCR sequence derives from a woman aged 55-69 years in good health. Sequenced: blood. The rearrangement links TRBV6-2 or TRBV6-3 to TRBJ1-5; possible D gene TRBD1, 6 bases. The CDR3 sequence: CASHNAVQGFNQPQHF. In nucleotides, the CDR3 is TGTGCCAGTCATAATGCCGTACAGGGCTTCAATCAGCCCCAGCATTTT.